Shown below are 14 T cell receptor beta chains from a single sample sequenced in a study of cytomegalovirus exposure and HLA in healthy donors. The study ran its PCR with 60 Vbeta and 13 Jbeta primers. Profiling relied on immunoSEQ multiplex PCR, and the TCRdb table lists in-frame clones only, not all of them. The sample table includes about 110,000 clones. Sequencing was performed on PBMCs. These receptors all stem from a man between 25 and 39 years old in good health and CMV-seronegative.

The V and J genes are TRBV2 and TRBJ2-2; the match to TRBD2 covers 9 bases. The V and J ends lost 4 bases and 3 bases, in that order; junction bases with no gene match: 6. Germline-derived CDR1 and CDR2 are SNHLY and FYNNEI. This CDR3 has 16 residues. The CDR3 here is CASSGLSGGYTGELFF. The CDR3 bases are TGTGCCAGCAGTGGCCTTAGCGGGGGCTACACCGGGGAGCTGTTTTTT.

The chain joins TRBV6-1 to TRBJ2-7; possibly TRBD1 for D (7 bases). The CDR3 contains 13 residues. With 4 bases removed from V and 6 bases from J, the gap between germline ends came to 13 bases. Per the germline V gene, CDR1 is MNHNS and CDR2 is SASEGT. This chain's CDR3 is CASSGRQGGEQYF. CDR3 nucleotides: TGTGCCAGCAGTGGGCGACAGGGAGGCGAGCAGTACTTC.

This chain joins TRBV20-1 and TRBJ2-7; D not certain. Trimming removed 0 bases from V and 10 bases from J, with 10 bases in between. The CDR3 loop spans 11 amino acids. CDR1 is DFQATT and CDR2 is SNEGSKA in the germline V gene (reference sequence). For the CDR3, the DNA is TGCAGTGCTAGAGATGAGAGTGTCCAGTACTTC. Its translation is CSARDESVQYF.

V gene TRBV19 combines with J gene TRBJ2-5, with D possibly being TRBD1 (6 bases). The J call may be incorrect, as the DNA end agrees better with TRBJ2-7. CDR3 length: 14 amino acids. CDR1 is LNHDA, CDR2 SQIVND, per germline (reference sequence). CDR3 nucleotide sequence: TGTGCCAGTAGACTGGGGGCACCCTCCTACGAGCAGTACTTC. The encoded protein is CASRLGAPSYEQYF.

Here the CDR3 reads CASSSTGRNTEAFF. The CDR3 nucleotides read TGTGCCAGCAGCTCGACGGGGAGGAACACTGAAGCTTTCTTT. This sequence joins TRBV7-3 and TRBJ1-1; no firm D call. Trimming took 4 bases from V and 1 from J, leaving 10 bases between them. The germline V gene has CDR1 SGHTA and CDR2 FQGTGA. This CDR3 is 14 amino acids long. Full variable domain (rest looked up from reference TRBV7-3 and TRBJ1-1): GAGVSQTPSNKVTEKGKYVELRCDPISGHTALYWYRQSLGQGPEFLIYFQGTGAADDSGLPNDRFFAVRPEGSVSTLKIQRTERGDSAVYLCASSSTGRNTEAFFGQGTRLTVV.

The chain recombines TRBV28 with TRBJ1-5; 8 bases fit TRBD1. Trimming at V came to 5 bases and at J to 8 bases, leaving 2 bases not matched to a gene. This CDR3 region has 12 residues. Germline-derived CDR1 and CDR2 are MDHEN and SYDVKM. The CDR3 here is CASSPQGEPQHF. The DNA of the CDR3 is TGTGCCAGCAGTCCACAGGGGGAGCCCCAGCATTTT.

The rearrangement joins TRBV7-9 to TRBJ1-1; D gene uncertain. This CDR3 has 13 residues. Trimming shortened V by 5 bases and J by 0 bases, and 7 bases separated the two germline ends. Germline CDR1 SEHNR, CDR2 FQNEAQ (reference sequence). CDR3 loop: CASSRGLNTEAFF. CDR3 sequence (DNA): TGTGCCAGCAGCCGGGGTTTGAACACTGAAGCTTTCTTT. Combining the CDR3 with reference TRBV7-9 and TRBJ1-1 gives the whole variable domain DTGVSQNPRHKITKRGQNVTFRCDPISEHNRLYWYRQTLGQGPEFLTYFQNEAQLEKSRLLSDRFSAERPKGSFSTLEIQRTEQGDSAMYLCASSRGLNTEAFFGQGTRLTVV.

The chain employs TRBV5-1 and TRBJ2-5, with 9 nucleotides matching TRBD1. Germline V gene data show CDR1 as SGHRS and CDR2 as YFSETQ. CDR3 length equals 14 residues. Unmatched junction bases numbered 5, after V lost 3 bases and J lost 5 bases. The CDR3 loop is CASSWGQGGETQYF. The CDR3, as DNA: TGCGCCAGCAGCTGGGGACAGGGCGGGGAGACCCAGTACTTC. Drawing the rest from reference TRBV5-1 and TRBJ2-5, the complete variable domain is KAGVTQTPRYLIKTRGQQVTLSCSPISGHRSVSWYQQTPGQGLQFLFEYFSETQRNKGNFPGRFSGRQFSNSRSEMNVSTLELGDSALYLCASSWGQGGETQYFGPGTRLLVL.

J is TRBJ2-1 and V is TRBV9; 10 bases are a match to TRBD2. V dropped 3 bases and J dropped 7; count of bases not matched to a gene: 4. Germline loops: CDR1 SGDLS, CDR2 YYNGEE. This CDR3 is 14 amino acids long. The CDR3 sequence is CASSGTSGVNEQFF. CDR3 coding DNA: TGTGCCAGCAGCGGAACTAGCGGGGTGAATGAGCAGTTCTTC. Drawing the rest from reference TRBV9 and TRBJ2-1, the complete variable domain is DSGVTQTPKHLITATGQRVTLRCSPRSGDLSVYWYQQSLDQGLQFLIQYYNGEERAKGNILERFSAQQFPDLHSELNLSSLELGDSALYFCASSGTSGVNEQFFGPGTRLTVL.

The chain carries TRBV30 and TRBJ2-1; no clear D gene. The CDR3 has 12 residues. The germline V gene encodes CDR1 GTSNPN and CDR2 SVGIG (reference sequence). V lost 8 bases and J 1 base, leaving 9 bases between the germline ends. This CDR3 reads CAVRRSYNEQFF. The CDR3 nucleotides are TGTGCCGTTAGGCGGTCCTACAATGAGCAGTTCTTC. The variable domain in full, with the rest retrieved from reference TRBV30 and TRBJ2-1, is SQTIHQWPATLVQPVGSPLSLECTVEGTSNPNLYWYRQAAGRGLQLLFYSVGIGQISSEVPQNLSASRPQDRQFILSSKKLLLSDSGFYLCAVRRSYNEQFFGPGTRLTVL.

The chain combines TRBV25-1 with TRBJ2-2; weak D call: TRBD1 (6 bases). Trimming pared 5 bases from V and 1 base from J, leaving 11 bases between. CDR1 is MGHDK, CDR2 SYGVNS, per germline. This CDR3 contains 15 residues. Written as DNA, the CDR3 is TGTGCCAGCAGTTCCGGGACACAGAACACCGGGGAGCTGTTTTTT. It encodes CASSSGTQNTGELFF.

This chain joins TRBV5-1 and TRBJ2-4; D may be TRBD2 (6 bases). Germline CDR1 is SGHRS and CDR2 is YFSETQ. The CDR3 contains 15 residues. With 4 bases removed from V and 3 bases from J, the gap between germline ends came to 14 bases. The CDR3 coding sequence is TGCGCCAGCAGCCTCCCCGGGGGAGGCAAAAACATTCAGTACTTC. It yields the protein CASSLPGGGKNIQYF. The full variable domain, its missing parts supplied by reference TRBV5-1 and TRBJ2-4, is KAGVTQTPRYLIKTRGQQVTLSCSPISGHRSVSWYQQTPGQGLQFLFEYFSETQRNKGNFPGRFSGRQFSNSRSEMNVSTLELGDSALYLCASSLPGGGKNIQYFGAGTRLSVL.

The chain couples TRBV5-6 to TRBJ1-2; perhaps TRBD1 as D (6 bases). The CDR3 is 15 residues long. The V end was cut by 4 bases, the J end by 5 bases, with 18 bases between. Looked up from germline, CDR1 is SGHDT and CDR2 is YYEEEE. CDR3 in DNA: TGTGCCAGCAGCATGGACAGAAAAAGTGATTATGGCTACACCTTC. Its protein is CASSMDRKSDYGYTF. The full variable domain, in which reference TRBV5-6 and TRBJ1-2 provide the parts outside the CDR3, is DAGVTQSPTHLIKTRGQQVTLRCSPKSGHDTVSWYQQALGQGPQFIFQYYEEEERQRGNFPDRFSGHQFPNYSSELNVNALLLGDSALYLCASSMDRKSDYGYTFGSGTRLTVV.

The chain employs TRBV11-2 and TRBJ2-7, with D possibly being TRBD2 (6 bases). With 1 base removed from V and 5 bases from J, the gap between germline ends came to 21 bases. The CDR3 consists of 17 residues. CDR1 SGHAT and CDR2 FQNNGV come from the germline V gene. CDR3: CASSLAGTAGPLDEQYF. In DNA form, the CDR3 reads TGTGCCAGCAGCTTAGCGGGGACGGCGGGGCCTCTGGACGAGCAGTACTTC.